This T cell receptor beta chain emerged from a study of T cell repertoires in cytomegalovirus infection. Turning to the study itself: From public TCR beta signatures came an indication of both CMV infection and matching HLA type.

Study outcomes and limitations: Dominant in the ex vivo response were TCR beta clonotypes restricted by HLA-C and specific for CMV. Carriers of CMV plus the relevant HLA were identified by cumulative public TCR beta family frequency.

Concerning this clonotype itself: Its matching antigen is unknown.

CDR3 length equals 14 residues. CDR1 and CDR2 (germline): SGHRS, YFSETQ. V lost 3 bases, J lost 2 bases, and 11 bases lay in between. A single record per CDR3 protein comes from TCRdb applying MiXCR to the reads. The sample comprises some 440,000 distinct CDR3 sequences, approximately 31% of which are singletons, and about 13% rests with the top ten. The clonotype originates from a human donor in good health (CMV status not recorded). Some clones in this sample may be carry-over from other donors' samples. The sample comprised PBMCs. The gene calls are TRBV5-1 and TRBJ2-5, with a weak D call TRBD1 (6 bases). CDR3 coding DNA: TGCGCCAGCAGCTCGGACAGACCTCAAGAGACCCAGTACTTC. This translates into CASSSDRPQETQYF.